This TCR beta chain was identified in a study of cytomegalovirus exposure and HLA in healthy donors. Study-wide results and limits: CMV antigen specificity was confirmed in vitro for three CMV-associated chains. A later analysis linked a missense variant in DCLRE1C to the trimming of TCR beta V and J genes. TRBV6-2, TRBV6-3 and some other V segments were excluded as indistinguishable. In a later analysis, specific HLA alleles were associated with 15,000 to 20,000 TCR beta sequences at a 0.05 false discovery rate.

V trimming: 6 bases; J trimming: 2 bases; junction bases outside the gene matches: 9. The CDR3 covers 16 residues. The germline V gene encodes CDR1 MNHNY and CDR2 SVGAGI (reference sequence). With regard to this clone: What it recognizes is unknown.

60 Vbeta and 13 Jbeta primers were used in PCR. Only in-frame clones appear in the TCRdb table, and some are missing; sequencing was by immunoSEQ multiplex PCR. The sample records some 130,000 clones, around three quarters being singletons. The TCR sequence derives from a man aged 35 to 55 in good health and CMV-seropositive. The chain uses TRBV6-6 and TRBJ2-7; TRBD2 matches at 11 bases. The sequencing sample was made of PBMCs. This CDR3 is CASRGLAGGMTYEQYF. As DNA, the CDR3 is TGTGCCAGCAGGGGCCTAGCGGGAGGAATGACCTACGAGCAGTACTTC.